The 2 T cell receptor beta chains given below trace back to one sample, sequenced in a study of control samples from healthy donors and cancer patients. The assay was immunoSEQ multiplex PCR, and TCRdb's table has in-frame clones only and misses some. The sample has 100,000 or so clones, about 80% seen once. Sequenced: blood. Every receptor here comes from a woman aged 25 to 39 in good health.

This clone has just a few counts. The J gene is TRBJ2-7, the V gene TRBV5-4; no clear D. Deletions cut 1 base from V and 5 bases from J, with 10 bases between. The CDR3 runs to 13 residues. From germline, CDR1 is SGHNT and CDR2 YYREEE (reference sequence). CDR3 sequence reads: CASSLQGFDEQYF. In DNA form, the CDR3 reads TGTGCCAGCAGCTTGCAAGGGTTCGACGAGCAGTACTTC.

The J gene is TRBJ2-1, the V gene TRBV5-1, with D perhaps TRBD1 (6 bases). The CDR3 extends over 15 amino acids. Germline CDR1 is SGHRS and CDR2 is YFSETQ. The V end lost 0 bases, the J end lost 2 bases, and 9 bases lay between the germline ends. The CDR3 reads CASSLEQGAYNEQFF. The CDR3, as DNA: TGCGCCAGCAGCTTGGAACAGGGCGCCTACAATGAGCAGTTCTTC. Complete variable domain (other parts from reference TRBV5-1 and TRBJ2-1): KAGVTQTPRYLIKTRGQQVTLSCSPISGHRSVSWYQQTPGQGLQFLFEYFSETQRNKGNFPGRFSGRQFSNSRSEMNVSTLELGDSALYLCASSLEQGAYNEQFFGPGTRLTVL.